The next 27 T cell receptor beta chains were all read from a single sample in a study of CD8 T cells in Susac syndrome. Random hexamers served to reverse transcribe about 0.45 to 1 ug RNA. TCRdb ran MiXCR on the immunoSEQ multiplex PCR reads and lists one entry per CDR3 protein. This table has approximately 170,000 distinct CDR3 sequences, 92% appearing once. The sample consisted of CD4+ T cells from PBMCs. These receptors all stem from a human donor in good health.

The rearrangement links TRBV7-2 to TRBJ2-5; TRBD1 agrees at 8 bases. This CDR3 has 16 amino acids. From germline, CDR1 is SGHTA and CDR2 FQGNSA. V dropped 1 base and J dropped 1; count of bases not matched to a gene: 5. The CDR3 here is CASSLGPDRGQETQYF. CDR3 in DNA: TGTGCCAGCAGCTTAGGACCTGACAGGGGCCAAGAGACCCAGTACTTC. The complete variable domain, with remaining parts taken from reference TRBV7-2 and TRBJ2-5, reads GAGVSQSPSNKVTEKGKDVELRCDPISGHTALYWYRQSLGQGLEFLIYFQGNSAPDKSGLPSDRFSAERTGGSVSTLTIQRTQQEDSAVYLCASSLGPDRGQETQYFGPGTRLLVL.

The rearrangement joins TRBV20-1 to TRBJ2-5, with D hard to call. CDR1 and CDR2 from the germline V gene are DFQATT and SNEGSKA (reference sequence). The CDR3 is 14 amino acids. Deletions cut 0 bases from V and 4 bases from J, with 12 bases between. CDR3 sequence (DNA): TGCAGTGCTAGAGACCCGACCCGTGGAGAGACCCAGTACTTC. This sequence encodes CSARDPTRGETQYF.

This clonotype was seen only once. The chain recombines TRBV2 with TRBJ1-1; D gene uncertain. CDR1 is SNHLY and CDR2 is FYNNEI in the germline V gene. The V end lost 5 bases, the J end lost 2 bases, and 12 bases lay between the germline ends. The CDR3 loop spans 14 amino acids. Here the CDR3 DNA reads TGTGCCAGCAGTCCCCAGACTATCAACACTGAAGCTTTCTTT. It specifies CASSPQTINTEAFF.

V gene TRBV2 combines with J gene TRBJ2-1, with TRBD2 matching 7 bases. The CDR3 covers 13 residues. Trimming took 9 bases from V and 9 from J; bases not matched to a gene: 11. CDR1 and CDR2 (germline): SNHLY, FYNNEI. For the CDR3, the DNA is TGTGCCAGGGCCGGACTAGGCAAAGGTGAGCAGTTCTTC. Protein sequence: CARAGLGKGEQFF.

This clonotype has more than one count but fewer than ten. The J gene is TRBJ1-1, the V gene TRBV6-2 or TRBV6-3; D is undetermined. This CDR3 region has 14 residues. The V and J ends lost 5 bases and 0 bases respectively, with 10 bases between them. Germline CDR1 MNHEY, CDR2 SVGEGT. The chain's CDR3 is CASSRRYLNTEAFF. The CDR3, as DNA: TGTGCCAGCAGTAGACGGTACCTGAACACTGAAGCTTTCTTT.

V usage is TRBV6-6 and J usage is TRBJ2-7; 9 bases align to TRBD1. The V gene end was trimmed by 4 bases and the J gene end by 0 bases; junction bases not matched to a gene: 4. Per the germline V gene, CDR1 is MNHNY and CDR2 is SVGAGI (reference sequence). The CDR3 spans 15 residues. CDR3 amino acids: CASSFGQGHSYEQYF. The CDR3 nucleotides are TGTGCCAGCAGTTTCGGACAGGGGCACTCCTACGAGCAGTACTTC.

This chain joins TRBV7-2 and TRBJ1-2; D not certain. The length of the CDR3 is 11 residues. The germline CDR1 and CDR2 sequences are SGHTA and FQGNSA. Trimming left V 2 bases short and J 4 bases short, with 2 bases between. The CDR3 DNA sequence: TGTGCCAGCAGCTTACGCTATGGCTACACCTTC. It is translated as CASSLRYGYTF.

The J gene is TRBJ1-5, the V gene TRBV12-3 or TRBV12-4; TRBD1 might be the D (5 bases). V was trimmed by 6 bases and J by 4 bases, leaving 16 bases between them. CDR3 length: 15 amino acids. The CDR3 loop is CASSLRTLGNQPQHF. In DNA, the CDR3 is TGTGCCAGCAGCTTGAGGACACTTGGAAATCAGCCCCAGCATTTT.

This clonotype was counted a few times. CDR3 loop: CASSLRQGNEKLFF. The CDR3 DNA sequence: TGTGCCAGCAGTTTGCGACAGGGGAATGAAAAACTGTTTTTT. The chain is built from TRBV28 and TRBJ1-4; 8 nucleotides agree with TRBD1. V lost 3 bases, J lost 5 bases, and 2 bases stayed unmatched. This CDR3 is built from 14 residues. Germline CDR1 and CDR2: MDHEN and SYDVKM.

This chain joins TRBV30 and TRBJ1-1; D remains ambiguous. Germline V gives CDR1 GTSNPN, CDR2 SVGIG (reference sequence). The CDR3 has 15 amino acids. Trimming cost V 3 bases and J 6 bases, with 20 bases left between them. CDR3 amino acids: CAWSGRATVSAEAFF. The DNA of the CDR3 is TGTGCCTGGAGCGGTCGGGCCACTGTTTCTGCTGAAGCTTTCTTT.

This chain links TRBV7-2 with TRBJ2-3; 12 positions match TRBD2. V shed 7 bases, J shed 4 bases, and the junction held 12 bases outside the gene matches. The CDR3 sequence is 17 residues long. Per germline, CDR1 SGHTA and CDR2 FQGNSA. The chain's CDR3 is CASKVALAGGRADTQYF. In nucleotides, the CDR3 is TGTGCCAGCAAAGTGGCGCTAGCGGGGGGGAGGGCAGATACGCAGTATTTT.

The table lists this clonotype with a few counts. This chain joins TRBV28 and TRBJ1-3; D not certain. V dropped 5 bases and J dropped 0 bases, with 5 bases sitting between them. This CDR3 comprises 13 residues. From germline, CDR1 is MDHEN and CDR2 SYDVKM. The CDR3 reads CASSLSSGNTIYF. CDR3 nucleotide sequence: TGTGCCAGCAGTCTAAGCTCTGGAAACACCATATATTTT.

The chain employs TRBV2 and TRBJ1-5; tentatively, D is TRBD1 (5 bases). Trimming shortened V by 8 bases and J by 3 bases, and 11 bases separated the two germline ends. The CDR3 consists of 13 residues. Germline values: CDR1 SNHLY, CDR2 FYNNEI. The CDR3 sequence is CASHRDYNQPQHF. The CDR3 nucleotides read TGTGCCAGCCATCGGGACTACAATCAGCCCCAGCATTTT. Together with reference TRBV2 and TRBJ1-5, the CDR3 gives the full variable domain: EPEVTQTPSHQVTQMGQEVILRCVPISNHLYFYWYRQILGQKVEFLVSFYNNEISEKSEIFDDQFSVERPDGSNFTLKIRSTKLEDSAMYFCASHRDYNQPQHFGDGTRLSIL.

CDR3 nucleotides: TGTGCCAGCAGCTTAAATGCGGACTCCTACGAGCAGTACTTC. Its translation: CASSLNADSYEQYF. The chain couples TRBV7-3 to TRBJ2-7, with unresolved D. Germline CDR1 is SGHTA and CDR2 is FQGTGA. The CDR3 is 14 residues long. The V end was cut by 1 base, the J end by 0 bases, with 7 bases between.

This sequence joins TRBV5-4 and TRBJ1-2; D may be TRBD1 (6 bases). V lost 2 bases and J lost 4, with 12 bases in between. There are 14 residues in the CDR3. The germline gives CDR1 SGHNT, CDR2 YYREEE (reference sequence). The CDR3 here is CASSFRGEGYGYTF. The CDR3 DNA is TGTGCCAGCAGCTTCAGGGGCGAGGGCTATGGCTACACCTTC.

The chain couples TRBV2 to TRBJ2-2; 10 bases line up with TRBD2. CDR1 and CDR2 from the germline V gene are SNHLY and FYNNEI. The V segment lost 5 bases and the J segment 5 bases; nucleotides outside the gene matches: 5. This CDR3 contains 15 residues. The CDR3 is CASSLAGVITGELFF. CDR3 nucleotides: TGTGCCAGCAGTCTAGCGGGAGTCATAACCGGGGAGCTGTTTTTT. Filled out from reference TRBV2 and TRBJ2-2, the complete variable domain reads EPEVTQTPSHQVTQMGQEVILRCVPISNHLYFYWYRQILGQKVEFLVSFYNNEISEKSEIFDDQFSVERPDGSNFTLKIRSTKLEDSAMYFCASSLAGVITGELFFGEGSRLTVL.

The gene calls are TRBV30 and TRBJ1-6; D unclear. The germline gives CDR1 GTSNPN, CDR2 SVGIG (reference sequence). V lost 0 bases and J 8 bases, leaving 8 bases between the germline ends. This CDR3 has 13 residues. CDR3 bases: TGTGCCTGGAGTGTTGGGGAGTATTCACCCCTCCACTTT. Translated, it gives CAWSVGEYSPLHF.

The chain recombines TRBV4-1 with TRBJ2-5, with D perhaps assigned TRBD1 or TRBD2 (6 bases each). Germline lookup yields CDR1 MGHRA and CDR2 YSYEKL. Trimming left V 4 bases short and J 1 base short, with 19 bases between. The CDR3 contains 17 residues. DNA for the CDR3: TGCGCCAGCAGCCCTGGGGGGCTAGCAACCTTCCAAGAGACCCAGTACTTC. This codes for CASSPGGLATFQETQYF.

The genes are TRBV20-1 and TRBJ2-3, with TRBD2 matching over 7 bases. CDR1 and CDR2 from the germline V gene are DFQATT and SNEGSKA (reference sequence). The CDR3 contains 13 residues. After removal of 6 bases from V and 3 bases from J, the junction contained 6 bases not matched to a gene. CDR3 loop: CSADGRGTDTQYF. The DNA for the CDR3 is TGCAGTGCCGACGGGCGGGGGACAGATACGCAGTATTTT.

J is TRBJ2-3 and V is TRBV6-6; 9 bases agree with TRBD2. After removal of 5 bases from V and 2 bases from J, the junction contained 5 bases not matched to a gene. CDR3 length: 15 residues. Germline V gives CDR1 MNHNY, CDR2 SVGAGI (reference sequence). The CDR3 reads CASSPLAGHTDTQYF. The CDR3 DNA reads as TGTGCCAGCAGTCCACTAGCGGGTCACACAGATACGCAGTATTTT.

The chain carries TRBV5-8 and TRBJ2-3; TRBD1 agrees at 9 bases. This CDR3 has 16 amino acids. The V and J ends lost 0 bases and 6 bases, in that order; junction bases with no gene match: 8. The germline CDR1 and CDR2 sequences are SGHTS and YDEGEE. CDR3 region: CASSLGGQGMSDTQYF. CDR3 DNA: TGTGCCAGCAGCTTGGGAGGACAGGGGATGTCGGATACGCAGTATTTT.

This clonotype was observed a single time. The chain couples TRBV5-1 to TRBJ1-3; no clear D. Germline V lookup: CDR1 SGHRS, CDR2 YFSETQ. CDR3 size: 16 residues. The V and J ends lost 0 bases and 0 bases respectively, with 10 bases between them. CDR3 nucleotides: TGCGCCAGCAGCTTGGTTGGATCTCCCTCTGGAAACACCATATATTTT. Amino acids: CASSLVGSPSGNTIYF. The whole variable domain, remainder taken from reference TRBV5-1 and TRBJ1-3, is KAGVTQTPRYLIKTRGQQVTLSCSPISGHRSVSWYQQTPGQGLQFLFEYFSETQRNKGNFPGRFSGRQFSNSRSEMNVSTLELGDSALYLCASSLVGSPSGNTIYFGEGSWLTVV.

The chain uses TRBV7-9 and TRBJ2-1, with D unresolved. The germline gives CDR1 SEHNR, CDR2 FQNEAQ (reference sequence). This CDR3 region has 14 residues. V was clipped by 7 bases and J by 5 bases, with 15 bases between them. The CDR3 reads CASTLVGTNNEQFF. As DNA, the CDR3 is TGTGCCAGCACCCTCGTGGGTACCAACAATGAGCAGTTCTTC.

This clonotype occurred once. The rearrangement uses TRBV19 and TRBJ2-2; TRBD2 might be the D (5 bases). The germline gives CDR1 LNHDA, CDR2 SQIVND (reference sequence). The CDR3 length is 14 residues. The V gene lost 7 bases and the J gene lost 3 bases, with 12 bases spanning the gap. The CDR3 DNA reads as TGTGCCAGTAACCGGGATCTTCACACCGGGGAGCTGTTTTTT. It encodes CASNRDLHTGELFF.

V gene TRBV2 combines with J gene TRBJ2-5; TRBD1 matches at 9 bases. With 3 bases clipped from V and 4 bases from J, the junction kept 9 bases outside the gene matches. This CDR3 spans 16 amino acids. Germline CDR1 reads SNHLY; CDR2 reads FYNNEI. The CDR3: CASSDAGTGHGETQYF. CDR3 in DNA: TGTGCCAGCAGTGATGCGGGGACAGGGCATGGAGAGACCCAGTACTTC. Filled out from reference TRBV2 and TRBJ2-5, the complete variable domain reads EPEVTQTPSHQVTQMGQEVILRCVPISNHLYFYWYRQILGQKVEFLVSFYNNEISEKSEIFDDQFSVERPDGSNFTLKIRSTKLEDSAMYFCASSDAGTGHGETQYFGPGTRLLVL.

The chain is built from TRBV12-3 or TRBV12-4 and TRBJ2-1, with D possibly being TRBD2 (5 bases). Trimming removed 6 bases from V and 8 bases from J, with 8 bases in between. CDR3 size: 11 residues. CDR3 amino acids: CASRRTYEQFF. CDR3 sequence (DNA): TGTGCCAGCAGGCGGACTTATGAGCAGTTCTTC.

The chain uses TRBV24-1 and TRBJ2-3, with 8 bases fitting TRBD2. Per the germline V gene, CDR1 is KGHDR and CDR2 is SFDVKD. Germline trimming cut 4 bases from V and 4 bases from J; bases unmatched to any gene: 12. The CDR3 has 17 amino acids. The CDR3 loop reads CATSDPSAGGKADTQYF. The CDR3 nucleotides read TGTGCCACCAGTGACCCCTCCGCGGGGGGAAAAGCAGATACGCAGTATTTT.